A single sample gave rise to the 23 T cell receptor beta chains below, sequenced in a study of cytomegalovirus exposure and HLA in healthy donors (TCRdb year 2017). The method behind the library was the immunoSEQ multiplex PCR assay. For the multiplex PCR, a mixture combining 60 forward primers for TCR Vbeta segments and 13 reverse primers for TCR Jbeta segments was used. This immuneACCESS table, as held by TCRdb, lists in-frame sequences with V and J called but not all clones. Of the missing ones, under half trace to an unresolved V gene in checked studies; the others have no known cause. In this sample the table shows about 190,000 clones, more than 75% of which occur a single time. 1.6% of the sample lies in the top ten. The specimen was PBMCs. These TCRs come from a woman aged 45-65 years in good health and CMV-seronegative.

The V call is TRBV6-1, the J call TRBJ1-2; the D is unclear. The CDR3 consists of 12 residues. The germline gives CDR1 MNHNS, CDR2 SASEGT. V gave up 7 bases and J gave up 8 bases, with 14 bases separating them. The CDR3 nucleotides read TGTGCCAGCAACTTTGGACTCCACGGCTACACCTTC. Amino acid sequence: CASNFGLHGYTF.

This clone was detected only a few times. Other DNA sequences in the same sample also yield this CDR3. The chain combines TRBV5-4 with TRBJ2-7; 8 positions match TRBD1. Germline V gives CDR1 SGHNT, CDR2 YYREEE (reference sequence). The J segment lost 4 bases and the V segment lost 4 bases, leaving 7 bases of the junction unmatched. The CDR3 sequence is 14 residues long. The CDR3 region has the DNA TGTGCCAGCAGCCCCGGACAGGGTGGGTACGAGCAGTACTTC. Translation: CASSPGQGGYEQYF.

The rearrangement links TRBV4-2 to TRBJ2-1; a weak D match, TRBD2 (5 bases). CDR3 size: 15 residues. V was clipped by 0 bases and J by 0 bases, with 6 bases between them. The germline gives CDR1 LGHNA, CDR2 YNFKEQ. DNA for the CDR3: TGTGCCAGCAGCCAAGAGGGGAGCTCCTACAATGAGCAGTTCTTC. It codes for CASSQEGSSYNEQFF.

V is TRBV11-3 and J is TRBJ1-2; 7 nucleotides match TRBD1. The CDR3 contains 19 residues. CDR1 and CDR2 (germline): SGHNT, YENEEA. V gave up 5 bases and J gave up 0 bases; unmatched junction bases: 18. CDR3 sequence: CASSPPTGITPEANYGYTF. The CDR3 DNA reads TGTGCCAGCAGCCCACCGACAGGGATAACACCCGAAGCTAACTATGGCTACACCTTC.

The gene calls are TRBV29-1 and TRBJ1-4, with TRBD1 matching over 7 bases. CDR1 is SQVTM, CDR2 ANQGSEA, per germline. The CDR3 has 17 amino acids. Losses at the gene ends were 8 bases for V and 5 bases for J; bases not matched to a gene: 20. The CDR3 nucleotides are TGCAGCTCCCTAGGGGCTACAGGGGTTGGAGGGAATGAAAAACTGTTTTTT. Amino acids: CSSLGATGVGGNEKLFF.

V usage is TRBV6-1 and J usage is TRBJ1-2; no definite D call. The CDR3 sequence is 15 residues long. V lost 0 bases and J lost 4, with 12 bases in between. Looked up from germline, CDR1 is MNHNS and CDR2 is SASEGT. The CDR3 reads CASSEASISSYGYTF. For the CDR3, the DNA is TGTGCCAGCAGTGAAGCCTCAATCAGTTCCTATGGCTACACCTTC.

This chain joins TRBV4-1 and TRBJ2-7; 9 nucleotides align to TRBD2. V shed 0 bases and J 3 bases; nucleotides not matched to a gene: 6. The V gene's germline CDR1 is MGHRA and CDR2 YSYEKL. The CDR3 loop spans 16 amino acids. The CDR3 loop reads CASSQEATSGLYEQYF. The CDR3 DNA reads TGCGCCAGCAGCCAAGAGGCGACTAGCGGACTCTACGAGCAGTACTTC.

This sequence joins TRBV18 and TRBJ2-7, with 10 bases matching TRBD1. V shed 5 bases and J 2 bases; nucleotides not matched to a gene: 3. This CDR3 has 14 residues. The germline gives CDR1 KGHSH, CDR2 LQKENI. As DNA, the CDR3 is TGTGCCAGCTCAGGACAGGGGGACACCTACGAGCAGTACTTC. Protein product: CASSGQGDTYEQYF.

The J gene is TRBJ1-2, the V gene TRBV10-3; 8 bases are a match to TRBD1. With V trimmed by 4 bases and J by 10 bases, 8 bases remained unmatched. This CDR3 contains 13 residues. Germline lookup yields CDR1 ENHRY and CDR2 SYGVKD. The CDR3 loop is CAISGMTGDDYTF. CDR3 coding DNA: TGTGCCATCAGTGGGATGACAGGGGATGACTACACCTTC.

This chain links TRBV15 with TRBJ1-5, with TRBD1 matching over 12 bases. Germline V lookup: CDR1 LNHNV, CDR2 YYDKDF (reference sequence). After removal of 3 bases from V and 0 bases from J, the junction contained 15 bases not matched to a gene. The CDR3 sequence is 21 residues long. The CDR3: CATSRGPMGDRGLYSNQPQHF. CDR3 nucleotides: TGTGCCACCAGCAGGGGACCTATGGGGGACAGGGGGCTCTATAGCAATCAGCCCCAGCATTTT.

V and J are TRBV7-9 and TRBJ2-7; D not resolved. V was trimmed by 5 bases and J by 4 bases, leaving 6 bases between them. Germline V gives CDR1 SEHNR, CDR2 FQNEAQ (reference sequence). The CDR3 length is 11 residues. The CDR3 DNA reads TGTGCCAGCAGCCTCGTATACGAGCAGTACTTC. As protein: CASSLVYEQYF.

This chain uses TRBV19 with TRBJ2-7, with 14 bases aligning to TRBD2. Germline loops: CDR1 LNHDA, CDR2 SQIVND (reference sequence). The CDR3 is made up of 14 amino acids. V lost 4 bases, J lost 6 bases, and 2 bases stayed unmatched. The CDR3 loop reads CASSRGLAGVEQYF. In DNA form, the CDR3 reads TGTGCCAGTAGTAGGGGACTAGCGGGAGTCGAGCAGTACTTC.

The V gene is TRBV4-3, the J gene TRBJ1-2; 7 bases are shared with TRBD1. This CDR3 region has 15 residues. Germline CDR1 reads LGHNA; CDR2 reads YSLEER. The trim removed 0 bases at V and 4 bases at J, leaving 5 bases unmatched. In DNA, the CDR3 is TGCGCCAGCAGCCAAGATCTAGGACAGGCCTATGGCTACACCTTC. This encodes CASSQDLGQAYGYTF.

The chain employs TRBV27 and TRBJ2-7, with 11 bases identical to TRBD2. V was clipped by 6 bases and J by 4 bases; unmatched bases: 8. The CDR3 loop spans 15 amino acids. Looked up from germline, CDR1 is MNHEY and CDR2 is SMNVEV (reference sequence). CDR3 sequence (DNA): TGTGCCAGCAGGGACCTAGCGGGAGGAGGGTACGAGCAGTACTTC. Its translation is CASRDLAGGGYEQYF.

V usage is TRBV4-3 and J usage is TRBJ2-1; 10 positions match TRBD2. The CDR3 has 15 residues. The germline V gene encodes CDR1 LGHNA and CDR2 YSLEER. With 0 bases clipped from V and 8 bases from J, the junction kept 4 bases outside the gene matches. The CDR3 region has the DNA TGCGCCAGCAGCCAAGATAGGCTAGCGGGAGATGAGCAGTTCTTC. Protein sequence: CASSQDRLAGDEQFF.

This clone was recorded only once. This chain connects TRBV7-2 to TRBJ1-4, with D possibly matching TRBD1 (6 bases). This CDR3 is 15 amino acids long. Looked up from germline, CDR1 is SGHTA and CDR2 is FQGNSA. V lost 4 bases to trimming and J lost 8 bases, with 17 bases between them. For the CDR3, the DNA is TGTGCCAGCAGCTCACAGGGCTCCGGGAAGGAAAAACTGTTTTTT. Translating it yields CASSSQGSGKEKLFF.

This chain uses TRBV2 with TRBJ1-3; D might be TRBD1 (5 bases). V lost 5 bases to trimming and J lost 2 bases, with 13 bases between them. CDR3 length equals 15 residues. Germline CDR1 is SNHLY and CDR2 is FYNNEI. The CDR3 reads CASSSIQVTGNTIYF. CDR3 nucleotides: TGTGCCAGCAGTTCCATACAGGTTACTGGAAACACCATATATTTT.

The rearrangement links TRBV5-4 to TRBJ2-7; 11 bases line up with TRBD1. This CDR3 region has 15 residues. V was pared by 4 bases and J by 1 base, with 4 bases of the junction left unmatched. Per germline, CDR1 SGHNT and CDR2 YYREEE (reference sequence). For the CDR3, the DNA is TGTGCCAGCAGCCGCGGACAGGGGGCATCCTACGAGCAGTACTTC. Its translation: CASSRGQGASYEQYF. Full variable domain (remainder filled in from reference TRBV5-4 and TRBJ2-7): ETGVTQSPTHLIKTRGQQVTLRCSSQSGHNTVSWYQQALGQGPQFIFQYYREEENGRGNFPPRFSGLQFPNYSSELNVNALELDDSALYLCASSRGQGASYEQYFGPGTRLTVT.

This chain links TRBV19 with TRBJ2-6, with unresolved D. This CDR3 spans 15 amino acids. Trimming pared 4 bases from V and 0 bases from J, leaving 7 bases between. Per the germline V gene, CDR1 is LNHDA and CDR2 is SQIVND (reference sequence). This CDR3 reads CASSTTFSGANVLTF. For the CDR3, the DNA is TGTGCCAGTAGTACAACATTCTCTGGGGCCAACGTCCTGACTTTC.

This clone is a singleton in its sample. V is TRBV5-6 and J is TRBJ1-6; TRBD1 aligns across 7 bases. The CDR3 is 17 residues long. CDR1 and CDR2 from the germline V gene are SGHDT and YYEEEE. V lost 4 bases and J lost 3; bases outside the gene matches: 10. The CDR3 nucleotides read TGTGCCAGCAGCGGGAAACAGGGGTTTCTCTATAATTCACCCCTCCACTTT. This encodes CASSGKQGFLYNSPLHF.

This chain joins TRBV18 and TRBJ2-7, with D possibly being TRBD1 (5 bases). CDR1 is KGHSH, CDR2 LQKENI, per germline. The V and J ends lost 2 bases and 2 bases respectively, with 13 bases between them. This CDR3 region has 15 residues. The CDR3 coding sequence is TGTGCCAGCTCACCAGGCAGGGCGGTTACCTACGAGCAGTACTTC. As protein: CASSPGRAVTYEQYF.

The chain recombines TRBV29-1 with TRBJ1-2; the D gene is possibly TRBD1 (5 bases). With 5 bases removed from V and 4 bases from J, the gap between germline ends came to 14 bases. The CDR3 totals 13 residues. Germline CDR1 reads SQVTM; CDR2 reads ANQGSEA. Written as DNA, the CDR3 is TGCAGCGTTAAAAGGGGCGGATCCTATGGCTACACCTTC. Residues: CSVKRGGSYGYTF.

As DNA, the CDR3 is TGTGCCAGCAGCTTCGGGGATCGTGAAAAACTGTTTTTT. Amino acids: CASSFGDREKLFF. The chain has TRBV11-2 and TRBJ1-4; D is undetermined. V was shortened by 3 bases and J by 7 bases, with 9 bases between the two germline ends. CDR1 SGHAT and CDR2 FQNNGV come from the germline V gene. The CDR3 runs to 13 residues.